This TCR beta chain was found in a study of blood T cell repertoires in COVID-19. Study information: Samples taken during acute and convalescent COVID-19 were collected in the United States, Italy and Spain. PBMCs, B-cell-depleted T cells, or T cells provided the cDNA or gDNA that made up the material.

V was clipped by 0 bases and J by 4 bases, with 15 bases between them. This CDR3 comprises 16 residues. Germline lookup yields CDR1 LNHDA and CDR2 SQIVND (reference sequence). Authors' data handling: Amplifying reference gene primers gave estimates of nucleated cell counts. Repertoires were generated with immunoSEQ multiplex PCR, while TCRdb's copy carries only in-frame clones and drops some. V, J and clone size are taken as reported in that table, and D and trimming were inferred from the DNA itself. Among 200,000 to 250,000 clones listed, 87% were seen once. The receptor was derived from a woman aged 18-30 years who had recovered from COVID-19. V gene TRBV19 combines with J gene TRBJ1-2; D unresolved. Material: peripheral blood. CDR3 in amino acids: CASSIDIIQKSYGYTF. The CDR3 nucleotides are TGTGCCAGTAGTATAGACATAATCCAGAAAAGCTATGGCTACACCTTC.